Sequencing of this T cell receptor (beta chain) was carried out in a study of glioma-infiltrating T cells. The iRepertoire nested amplicon-rescue multiplex PCR amplified TCR alpha and beta CDR3s from RNA. Input was 100-400 ng of tissue mRNA or PBMC total RNA. TCRdb recomputed calls from the multiplex PCR reads with MiXCR, one row per CDR3 protein. The sample yields some 40,000 distinct CDR3 sequences, around 20% seen once. This CDR3 comprises 13 residues. Per the germline V gene, CDR1 is MGHRA and CDR2 is YSYEKL. Deletions cut 2 bases from V and 7 bases from J, with 9 bases between. Material for sequencing was glioma tissue, nonneoplastic brain tissue, or PBMCs (not recorded which). The chain carries TRBV4-1 and TRBJ2-1; the D is unclear. The clonotype was recovered from a human donor with low-grade glioma or glioblastoma, undergoing nonglioma brain surgery, or in good health (not recorded which). The CDR3 protein is CASSQPDSNEQFF. DNA of the CDR3: TGCGCCAGCAGCCAACCCGACTCTAATGAGCAGTTCTTC.